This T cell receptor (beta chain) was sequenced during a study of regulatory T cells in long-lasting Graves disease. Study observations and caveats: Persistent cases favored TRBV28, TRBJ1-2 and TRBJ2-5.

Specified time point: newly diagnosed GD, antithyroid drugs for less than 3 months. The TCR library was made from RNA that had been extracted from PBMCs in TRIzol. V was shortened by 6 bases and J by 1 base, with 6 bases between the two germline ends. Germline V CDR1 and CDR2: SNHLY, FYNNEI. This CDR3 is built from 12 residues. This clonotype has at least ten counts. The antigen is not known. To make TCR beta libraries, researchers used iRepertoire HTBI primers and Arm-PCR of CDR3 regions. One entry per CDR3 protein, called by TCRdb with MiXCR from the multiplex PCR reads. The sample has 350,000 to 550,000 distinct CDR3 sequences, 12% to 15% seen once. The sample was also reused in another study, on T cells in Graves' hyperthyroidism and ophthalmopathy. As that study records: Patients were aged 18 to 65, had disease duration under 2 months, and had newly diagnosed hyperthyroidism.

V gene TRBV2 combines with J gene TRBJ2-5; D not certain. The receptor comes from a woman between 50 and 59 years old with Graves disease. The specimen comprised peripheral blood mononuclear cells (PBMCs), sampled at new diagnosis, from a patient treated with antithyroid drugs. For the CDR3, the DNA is TGTGCCAGCAGCGGCGTCCAAGAGACCCAGTACTTC. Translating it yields CASSGVQETQYF.